One and the same sample provided the 27 T cell receptor beta chains below, sequenced in a study of blood T cells in healthy people across ages. PCR was performed a second time for roughly 6 to 12 cycles using a sample-barcoded 5' primer and a J-beta primer mix. MiXCR, run by TCRdb on the 5' RACE reads, gives a single entry per CDR3 protein. The table includes 500,000 to 700,000 distinct CDR3 sequences, 25% to 35% detected once. The sequencing sample was made of blood. The receptors were sampled from an elderly woman in good health.

This chain links TRBV28 with TRBJ2-5; maybe TRBD1 (6 bases). The CDR3 totals 14 residues. Germline V gene lookup returns CDR1 MDHEN and CDR2 SYDVKM. V lost 3 bases and J lost 7, with 15 bases in between. CDR3 amino acids: CASSLAGERVTQYF. DNA for the CDR3: TGTGCCAGCAGTTTGGCAGGGGAAAGGGTGACCCAGTACTTC.

This clonotype occurred many times. This chain joins TRBV20-1 and TRBJ1-5, with D possibly TRBD1 on 5 matching bases. The CDR3 has 13 amino acids. Looked up from germline, CDR1 is DFQATT and CDR2 is SNEGSKA (reference sequence). The germline V and J ends were trimmed by 7 bases and 5 bases, with 15 bases remaining between them. The CDR3 DNA is TGCAGTGTGTTGGCCAGGGCAGATCAGCCCCAGCATTTT. This gives the protein CSVLARADQPQHF.

At least ten counts were recorded for this clonotype. J is TRBJ2-3 and V is TRBV24-1; TRBD1 or TRBD2 may be the D gene (5 bases each). CDR1 and CDR2 (germline): KGHDR, SFDVKD. The V end was cut by 3 bases, the J end by 5 bases, with 8 bases between. This CDR3 contains 13 residues. CDR3 protein: CATSDLGVDTQYF. The DNA of the CDR3 is TGTGCCACCAGTGATCTGGGGGTAGATACGCAGTATTTT.

This clonotype occurred many times. The rearrangement links TRBV28 to TRBJ1-1; weak D call: TRBD1 (6 bases). This CDR3 is 13 amino acids long. Germline V CDR1 and CDR2: MDHEN, SYDVKM. The V gene lost 6 bases and the J gene lost 0 bases, with 8 bases spanning the gap. The CDR3 reads CASRDSMNTEAFF. In nucleotides, the CDR3 is TGTGCCAGCAGGGACAGCATGAACACTGAAGCTTTCTTT.

This clonotype was counted many times. The chain carries TRBV20-1 and TRBJ2-3, with TRBD2 identical over 13 bases. V shed 3 bases, J shed 2 bases, and the junction held 5 bases outside the gene matches. There are 16 residues in the CDR3. Looked up from germline, CDR1 is DFQATT and CDR2 is SNEGSKA (reference sequence). The CDR3 reads CSASVGLAGATDTQYF. Written as DNA, the CDR3 is TGCAGTGCTAGCGTAGGACTAGCGGGGGCCACAGATACGCAGTATTTT.

This clonotype was counted many times. This CDR3 is CSARASGITGYGYTF. The CDR3, as DNA: TGCAGTGCTAGAGCTTCAGGGATCACGGGCTATGGCTACACCTTC. The genes are TRBV20-1 and TRBJ1-2; a possible D gene is TRBD1 (5 bases). V shed 1 base and J shed 4 bases, with 16 bases lying between them. Germline CDR1 reads DFQATT; CDR2 reads SNEGSKA (reference sequence). The CDR3 sequence is 15 residues long.

This clonotype was seen ten or more times. This clone may be a read error of a much larger clone one base away. The rearrangement links TRBV20-1 to TRBJ2-3; the D gene is possibly TRBD1 (5 bases). Germline V CDR1 and CDR2: DFQATT, SNEGSKA (reference sequence). The CDR3 spans 14 residues. V was trimmed by 4 bases and J by 6 bases, leaving 17 bases between them. CDR3 DNA: TGCAGTGCTATTATTTCAGGGCGGTGGGATACGCAGTATTTT. Its translation is CSAIISGRWDTQYF.

In its sample, this clonotype was seen a few times. The chain has TRBV5-4 and TRBJ1-2; D not certain. The V end lost 0 bases, the J end lost 7 bases, and 10 bases lay between the germline ends. Germline V lookup: CDR1 SGHNT, CDR2 YYREEE (reference sequence). This CDR3 contains 13 residues. CDR3 protein: CASSLDSSGGYTF. The CDR3 DNA sequence: TGTGCCAGCAGCTTGGACAGCTCCGGTGGCTACACCTTC. Together with reference TRBV5-4 and TRBJ1-2, the CDR3 gives the full variable domain: ETGVTQSPTHLIKTRGQQVTLRCSSQSGHNTVSWYQQALGQGPQFIFQYYREEENGRGNFPPRFSGLQFPNYSSELNVNALELDDSALYLCASSLDSSGGYTFGSGTRLTVV.

This clonotype was seen just once. This sequence may be a read error, since a much larger clone differs from it by one base. The chain recombines TRBV2 with TRBJ2-3, with D perhaps TRBD1 or TRBD2 (5 bases each). This CDR3 is 14 amino acids long. Germline V CDR1 and CDR2: SNHLY, FYNNEI. V was clipped by 6 bases and J by 3 bases, with 13 bases between them. The CDR3 spells CASRVVGETDTQYF. The CDR3 DNA reads as TGTGCCAGCAGGGTAGTGGGGGAGACAGATACGCAGTATTTT.

This clonotype has a count of ten or more. The CDR3 loop reads CASSLRLGNSPLHF. CDR3 coding DNA: TGTGCCAGCAGTTTACGCCTAGGGAATTCACCCCTCCACTTT. The chain combines TRBV12-3 or TRBV12-4 with TRBJ1-6; no reliable D call. This CDR3 spans 14 amino acids. The V gene lost 2 bases and the J gene lost 7 bases, with 9 bases spanning the gap.

This clonotype was seen ten or more times. The CDR3: CASSPRTGDSNQPQHF. The CDR3 DNA sequence: TGTGCCAGCAGTCCCCGGACAGGAGATAGCAATCAGCCCCAGCATTTT. The chain recombines TRBV27 with TRBJ1-5, with TRBD1 identical over 7 bases. The CDR3 is 16 amino acids. Germline CDR1 is MNHEY and CDR2 is SMNVEV (reference sequence). V trimming: 5 bases; J trimming: 0 bases; junction bases outside the gene matches: 7.

There are many counts of this clonotype. This sequence joins TRBV6-1 and TRBJ1-5; 7 bases agree with TRBD1. The CDR3 contains 13 residues. The V segment lost 6 bases and the J segment 4 bases; nucleotides outside the gene matches: 3. Germline V CDR1 and CDR2: MNHNS, SASEGT. The CDR3, as DNA: TGTGCCAGCAGAGCACAGGGGAATCAGCCCCAGCATTTT. Protein: CASRAQGNQPQHF.

Remarks on this clonotype: This may come from a read error, since a much larger clone is one base off. The chain links TRBV7-2 to TRBJ2-3; the D is unclear. The CDR3 extends over 14 amino acids. In germline, CDR1 is SGHTA, CDR2 FQGNSA. The CDR3 sequence is CASSFDRGTDMQYF. The CDR3 bases are TGTGCCAGCAGCTTTGACCGAGGCACAGATATGCAGTATTTT.

This clonotype was seen repeatedly, ten times or more. The J gene is TRBJ2-6, the V gene TRBV6-2 or TRBV6-3; 9 bases align to TRBD1. J lost 4 bases, V lost 5 bases, and 3 bases had no gene match. The CDR3 is made up of 15 amino acids. Germline V CDR1 and CDR2: MNHEY, SVGEGT. CDR3 DNA: TGTGCCAGCAGTACAGGGGGCTTGGGGGCCAACGTCCTGACTTTC. It is translated as CASSTGGLGANVLTF.

The CDR3 DNA follows: TGTGCCAGCACCCCCTGGGGGTCCCACACCGGGGAGCTGTTTTTT. Translated, it gives CASTPWGSHTGELFF. This rearrangement joins TRBV13 to TRBJ2-2, with D perhaps assigned TRBD1 or TRBD2 (5 bases each). CDR3 size: 15 residues. V lost 7 bases to trimming and J lost 3 bases, with 15 bases between them. Germline assignment: CDR1 PRHDT and CDR2 FYEKMQ (reference sequence).

This clonotype was detected only a few times. The chain uses TRBV20-1 and TRBJ1-6; perhaps TRBD1 as D (6 bases). Trimming removed 6 bases from V and 5 bases from J, with 11 bases in between. The CDR3 has 13 amino acids. Germline lookup yields CDR1 DFQATT and CDR2 SNEGSKA (reference sequence). The CDR3 DNA is TGCAGTGCAGGGGGACTCCATAATTCACCCCTCCACTTT. It specifies CSAGGLHNSPLHF.

The sample holds many counts of this clonotype. This rearrangement joins TRBV20-1 to TRBJ2-7; D unclear. The ends were cut back, 0 bases at V and 3 bases at J, with 6 bases in the middle. Per germline, CDR1 DFQATT and CDR2 SNEGSKA (reference sequence). The CDR3 spans 12 residues. The CDR3 reads CSARDPVYEQYF. The CDR3 region has the DNA TGCAGTGCTAGAGATCCGGTCTACGAGCAGTACTTC.

This clonotype was picked up many times. This chain joins TRBV5-6 and TRBJ1-2, with a weak D call TRBD1 (6 bases). Trimming removed 4 bases from V and 5 bases from J, with 9 bases in between. The germline gives CDR1 SGHDT, CDR2 YYEEEE. This CDR3 has 12 amino acids. CDR3 protein: CASSIRGYGYTF. Here the CDR3 DNA reads TGTGCCAGCAGCATCAGGGGTTATGGCTACACCTTC.

This clonotype was detected ten times or more. The chain employs TRBV27 and TRBJ1-2; D is possibly TRBD1 (5 bases). Trimming removed 2 bases from V and 5 bases from J, with 18 bases in between. The CDR3 contains 16 residues. The germline V gene has CDR1 MNHEY and CDR2 SMNVEV (reference sequence). CDR3 DNA: TGTGCCAGCAGTTTACAGGGTTCCGCCCTCCGGTATGGCTACACCTTC. Protein sequence: CASSLQGSALRYGYTF.

This clonotype was found a few times. V usage is TRBV30 and J usage is TRBJ1-2, with D unresolved. This CDR3 comprises 10 residues. The ends were cut back, 5 bases at V and 7 bases at J, with 8 bases in the middle. The germline CDR1 and CDR2 sequences are GTSNPN and SVGIG (reference sequence). In DNA form, the CDR3 reads TGTGCCTGGTTTGCAGGTGGCTACACCTTC. Translation: CAWFAGGYTF.

The chain carries TRBV12-3 or TRBV12-4 and TRBJ1-2; D is perhaps TRBD1 (6 bases). Trimming removed 6 bases from V and 6 bases from J, with 26 bases in between. The CDR3 spans 17 residues. The CDR3 coding sequence is TGTGCCAGCAGCCCCATGGGGGGCGCGTTATTTCAAGATGGCTACACCTTC. Amino acid sequence: CASSPMGGALFQDGYTF.

This clonotype has at least ten counts. The chain carries TRBV11-3 and TRBJ2-4; possible D gene TRBD1, 6 bases. The germline CDR1 and CDR2 sequences are SGHNT and YENEEA. The CDR3 sequence is 13 residues long. V lost 9 bases and J lost 8, with 17 bases in between. CDR3 in amino acids: CARSTGSRDIQYF. As DNA, the CDR3 is TGTGCCAGAAGTACAGGGAGTCGAGACATTCAGTACTTC.

This clonotype was seen repeatedly, ten times or more. V and J are TRBV28 and TRBJ2-3; tentative D call: TRBD2 (7 bases). Deletions cut 5 bases from V and 2 bases from J, with 11 bases between. The germline V gene has CDR1 MDHEN and CDR2 SYDVKM. CDR3 length: 14 residues. The CDR3 DNA follows: TGTGCCAGCAGTGGGAGGGACAACACAGATACGCAGTATTTT. Its translation: CASSGRDNTDTQYF.

This chain connects TRBV7-2 to TRBJ1-3; 7 bases are shared with TRBD1. After removal of 2 bases from V and 1 base from J, the junction contained 5 bases not matched to a gene. From germline, CDR1 is SGHTA and CDR2 FQGNSA. This CDR3 is 16 amino acids long. In DNA, the CDR3 is TGTGCCAGCAGCTTATATAAGGGGGCATCTGGAAACACCATATATTTT. This codes for CASSLYKGASGNTIYF. Full variable domain (outside the CDR3, taken from reference TRBV7-2 and TRBJ1-3): GAGVSQSPSNKVTEKGKDVELRCDPISGHTALYWYRQSLGQGLEFLIYFQGNSAPDKSGLPSDRFSAERTGGSVSTLTIQRTQQEDSAVYLCASSLYKGASGNTIYFGEGSWLTVV.

This clonotype has only a few counts. This chain links TRBV5-4 with TRBJ2-7; 7 nucleotides line up with TRBD1. Losses at the gene ends were 7 bases for V and 0 bases for J; bases not matched to a gene: 7. Per the germline V gene, CDR1 is SGHNT and CDR2 is YYREEE (reference sequence). CDR3 length: 14 amino acids. The CDR3 reads CASGPRQGSYEQYF. CDR3 sequence (DNA): TGTGCCAGCGGCCCCCGACAGGGCTCCTACGAGCAGTACTTC.

This clonotype came up many times. The chain couples TRBV12-3 or TRBV12-4 to TRBJ2-1; TRBD2 matches at 7 bases. The V and J ends lost 1 base and 3 bases, in that order; junction bases with no gene match: 3. CDR3 length equals 15 residues. The CDR3 reads CASSLDQRDYNEQFF. CDR3 nucleotide sequence: TGTGCCAGCAGTTTAGATCAGCGGGACTACAATGAGCAGTTCTTC.

The chain has TRBV27 and TRBJ1-5; D ambiguous. This CDR3 has 15 amino acids. Per the germline V gene, CDR1 is MNHEY and CDR2 is SMNVEV (reference sequence). Trimming pared 6 bases from V and 0 bases from J, leaving 12 bases between. The CDR3 DNA reads TGTGCCAGCAGAGTTGCGGGAGCTAGCAATCAGCCCCAGCATTTT. Translating it yields CASRVAGASNQPQHF.